The sequence of this T cell receptor (beta chain) was determined in a study of cytomegalovirus exposure and HLA in healthy donors. The PCR ran on 60 Vbeta and 13 Jbeta primers. Measured with immunoSEQ multiplex PCR; TCRdb has only the in-frame clones, and not every one. The sample lists 150,000 to 200,000 clones, approximately 81% occurring once. The CDR3 is made up of 16 amino acids. CDR1 and CDR2 (germline): SGHRS, YFSETQ. The ends lost 0 bases at V and 4 bases at J; junction bases unmatched: 8. Findings of the study overall: TCR beta chains numbering some 160 were designated cytomegalovirus-associated.

A remark on this clone: Its antigen remains unidentified.

The clonotype was recovered from a boy between 10 and 17 years old in good health and CMV-seronegative. Sequencing input: PBMCs. The rearrangement joins TRBV5-1 to TRBJ1-1, with 8 bases lining up with TRBD1. Here the CDR3 DNA reads TGCGCCAGCAGCTTGGGGACAGGGCATTTGGCCACTGAAGCTTTCTTT. Translation: CASSLGTGHLATEAFF.